Sequencing of this T cell receptor delta chain was carried out in a study of Vδ1+ human thymocytes (dated by TCRdb to 2017 to 2018). Looking at the study overall: As a data resource, the study described the mRNA-level TRG and TRD CDR3 repertoires of highly purified Vdelta1+ thymocytes obtained from young children. Earlier work had validated the multiplex-based CDR3 amplicon strategy against 5'RACE-based methods for generating CDR3 amplicons.

The research as a whole found: Unlike the oligoclonal repertoires in peripheral blood, the thymic TRG and TRD repertoires appeared highly polyclonal, with Gaussian CDR3 length distributions. Because unexpected Vdelta2 sequences could lead to misinterpretation of bulk repertoire data, the authors recommended using highly purified populations and validating at the single-cell level. Numerous TRG clonotypes were shared among donors (up to roughly 7x10^3), while TRD repertoires were essentially private (a maximum of roughly 100 shared). No clustering by age or sex was observed, so analyses did not stratify donors by these variables. Despite high sort purity, 15% to 25% of thymic TRD sequences were Vdelta2 (and few Vdelta3), unlike peripheral blood Vdelta1+ controls.

Thymic samples were depleted of alphabeta T cells, then CD3+ TCRVdelta1+ TCRVdelta2- thymocytes were FACS-sorted. Sorted Vdelta1+ thymocyte purity ranged from roughly 98% to 99.6%. The thymic specimens were obtained from about eight paediatric patients who were undergoing corrective cardiac surgery and ranged in age from roughly 5 days to 15 months. Thymic tissue was dispersed, and mononuclear cells were isolated on a Histopaque-1077 density gradient. The staining antibodies were anti-TCRVdelta1 clone TS8.2, anti-TCRVdelta2 clone B6, anti-CD3 clone HIT3a and anti-TCRalphabeta clone IP26. This clone was recorded only once. No cognate antigen has been identified for it. No base qualities exist here, and no much larger clone lies one base off it. Resting on one read, the evidence is weak. The cysteine opens and the phenylalanine closes a CDR3 of 24 amino acids. Just CDR3 DNA is preserved here, 72 bases in frame from base 1. CDR1 and CDR2 are read off the germline V gene as TSWWSYY and QGS. The trim is 0 bases for V and 3 bases for J, with a gap of 38 bases between the germline ends.

RNA extraction was performed with the RNeasy mini kit, and reverse transcription was done with Superscript III. CDR3 amplicons were generated by multiplex PCR with pooled V-gene forward primers and a constant-region reverse primer carrying Illumina adaptor overhangs. After gel purification, amplicons were indexed with Nextera index primers over roughly 8 extra PCR cycles and were then purified with AMPure XP beads. Libraries were sequenced on an Illumina MiSeq with paired-end 250 bp reads, dual indexing and about 21% PhiX spike-in. The paper's processing steps were these. FastQC was used to quality check the reads, while ea-utils fastq-join merged the TRG read pairs. Annotation of sequences was performed with IMGT/HighV-QUEST, only productive sequences with unambiguous V-gene assignment were retained, and clonotypes were defined by identical CDR3 sequence. For downstream analysis, the tools were VDJtools 1.1.1, tcR 2.2.3, Treemap and vegan Shannon diversity in R 3.4.4. Clone calls in TCRdb were regenerated from the public reads with CATT, after which identical DNA sequences shared one row. The V and J calls were determined by TCRdb, not by the authors. The sample has 45,000 to 60,000 delta-chain clones on record, around 15% of them singletons. The ten largest clones represent about 0.38% of the sample.

The sequencing sample was made of Vdelta1+ gamma-delta thymocytes from the thymus. Reading the label with the study, this specimen's cell subset or site is: FACS-sorted CD3+ TCRalphabeta- TCRVdelta1+ TCRVdelta2- thymocytes. This clonotype originated in a girl less than two years old who had congenital heart surgery. In this chain, TRDV1 is recombined with TRDJ1, with no confident D gene call. The DNA is as follows: TGTGCTCTTGGGGAACTACCTAGCTCAAGTTCCCTAGCAATACCTCCCAAGTACGCCGATAAACTCATCTTT. This sequence encodes CALGELPSSSSLAIPPKYADKLIF.